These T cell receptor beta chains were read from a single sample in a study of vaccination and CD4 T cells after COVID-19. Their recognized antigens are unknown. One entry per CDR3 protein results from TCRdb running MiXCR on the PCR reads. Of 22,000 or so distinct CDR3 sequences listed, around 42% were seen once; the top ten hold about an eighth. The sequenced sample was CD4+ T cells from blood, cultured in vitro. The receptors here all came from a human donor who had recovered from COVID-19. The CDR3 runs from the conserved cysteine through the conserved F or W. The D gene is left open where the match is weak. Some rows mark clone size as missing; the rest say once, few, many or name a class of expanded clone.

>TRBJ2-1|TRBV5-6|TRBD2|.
TGTGCCAGCAGCCAAAAGCGGGGGGGACAGGCAAGGAATGAGCAGTTCTTC
CASSQKRGGQARNEQFF
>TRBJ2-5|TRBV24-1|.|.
TGTGCCACCAGTGATTTGGGGCAGGGGGTAATACGGGAGGCCCAGTACTTC
CATSDLGQGVIREAQYF
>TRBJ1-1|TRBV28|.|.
TGTGCCAGCAGCCTCAGGACCCAAGGGATAGCTGAAGCTTTCTTT
CASSLRTQGIAEAFF
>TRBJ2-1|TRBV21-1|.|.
TGTGCCAGCAGCACGAGCGGGGAACCCACAAATGAGCAGTTCTTC
CASSTSGEPTNEQFF
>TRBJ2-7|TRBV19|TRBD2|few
TGTGCCAGTAGTACAGATAGCGGGACGACCTACGAGCAGTACTTC
CASSTDSGTTYEQYF
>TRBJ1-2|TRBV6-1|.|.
TGTGCCAGCAACCCAGGAAGCTTGCGCTACACCTTC
CASNPGSLRYTF
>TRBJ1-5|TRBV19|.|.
TGTGCCAGTAGTATAGGCCAGACGATAAGCAATCAGCCCCAGCATTTT
CASSIGQTISNQPQHF
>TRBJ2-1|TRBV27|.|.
TGTGCCAGCAGTTTAGCGCGGCAACTGTACAATGAGCAGTTCTTC
CASSLARQLYNEQFF
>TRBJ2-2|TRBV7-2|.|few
TGTGCCAGCAGCTTAGGGGGCGCGAACACCGGGGAGCTGTTTTTT
CASSLGGANTGELFF
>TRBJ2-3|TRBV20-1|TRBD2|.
TGCAGTGCAAAAGCGAGACTAGCGGCCACAGATACGCAGTATTTT
CSAKARLAATDTQYF
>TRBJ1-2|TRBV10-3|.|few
TGTGCCATCAGTGTCGGAACTAGTACGGGTGGCTACACCTTC
CAISVGTSTGGYTF
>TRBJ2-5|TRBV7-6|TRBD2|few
TGTGCCAGCAGCTTAGTTGTAAGCGGGAGTCGGCAAGAGACCCAGTACTTC
CASSLVVSGSRQETQYF
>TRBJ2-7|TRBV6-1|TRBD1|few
TGTGCCAGCAGTGCCCGGGACAGAGGCTACGAGCAGTACTTC
CASSARDRGYEQYF
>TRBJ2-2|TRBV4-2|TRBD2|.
TGTGCCAGCAGCCCGACCAGCGGGAGGGTTAACACCGGGGAGCTGTTTTTT
CASSPTSGRVNTGELFF
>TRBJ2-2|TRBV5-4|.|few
TGTGCCAGCAGCTTCCCTATCAACACCGGGGAGCTGTTTTTT
CASSFPINTGELFF
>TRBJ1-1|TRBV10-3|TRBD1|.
TGTGCCATCAGTGCCGGGACAGCCAGCGCTGAAGCTTTCTTT
CAISAGTASAEAFF
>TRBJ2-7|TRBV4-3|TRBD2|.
TGCGCCAGCAGCCAAGCCGTGACTAGCGGGACTCCCGAGCAGTACTTC
CASSQAVTSGTPEQYF
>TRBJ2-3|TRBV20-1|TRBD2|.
TGCAGTGCTAGTGGGCAGCGGGGGCACCTCACAGATACGCAGTATTTT
CSASGQRGHLTDTQYF
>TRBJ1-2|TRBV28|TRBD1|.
TGTGCCAGCAGTTTAACAGGGGAGGACTATGGCTACACCTTC
CASSLTGEDYGYTF
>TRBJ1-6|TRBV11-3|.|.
TGTGCCAGCAGCTTAGATTCGGGATTGGGTAGCTCCTATAATTCACCCCTCCACTTT
CASSLDSGLGSSYNSPLHF
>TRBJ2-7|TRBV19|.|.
TGTGCCAGTAGTGTTCAGGGGGGTCACCTACGAGGCACCCACGAGCAGTACTTC
CASSVQGGHLRGTHEQYF
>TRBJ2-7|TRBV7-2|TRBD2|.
TGTGCCAGCAGCTTAAGTGGACTAGCAGACGAGCAGTACTTC
CASSLSGLADEQYF
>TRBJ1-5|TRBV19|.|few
TGTGCCAGTATGGAGGACAATAGCAATCAGCCCCAGCATTTT
CASMEDNSNQPQHF
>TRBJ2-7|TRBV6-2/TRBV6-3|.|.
TGTGCCAGCAGTTACTCCTACGGGGGTCGGGAGCAGTACTTC
CASSYSYGGREQYF
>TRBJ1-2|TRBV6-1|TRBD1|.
TGTGCCAGCAGCGCTATCAGGACAGGGGCAGGGGGCGGCTACACCTTC
CASSAIRTGAGGGYTF
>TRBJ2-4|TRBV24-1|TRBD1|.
TGTGCCACCAGTGGGGACAGGGAAAACATTCAGTACTTC
CATSGDRENIQYF
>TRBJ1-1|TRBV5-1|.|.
TGCGCCAGCAGCTTCGGGGCAGCTATGAACACTGAAGCTTTCTTT
CASSFGAAMNTEAFF
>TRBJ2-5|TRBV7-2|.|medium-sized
TGTGCCAGCAGTTCCCCCCCTAGAGAGACCCAGTACTTC
CASSSPPRETQYF
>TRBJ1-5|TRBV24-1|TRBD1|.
TGTGCCACCAGTGCGACAGGGAGCAATCAGCCCCAGCATTTT
CATSATGSNQPQHF
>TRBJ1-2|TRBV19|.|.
TGTGCCAGTAGTATCTCAATTACACAGGGTTCATTCCATGGCTACACCTTC
CASSISITQGSFHGYTF
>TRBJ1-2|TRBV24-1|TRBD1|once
TGTGCCACCAGTGACCCGACAGGGGTCGGTGGCTACACCTTC
CATSDPTGVGGYTF
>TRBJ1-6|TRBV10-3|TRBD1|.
TGTGCCATCAGAGCGGCAGGGGGCAGTTTGAATTCACCCCTCCACTTT
CAIRAAGGSLNSPLHF
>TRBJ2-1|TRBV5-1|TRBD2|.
TGCGCCAGCAGCTGGACTAGCGGGAGCAATGAGCAGTTCTTC
CASSWTSGSNEQFF
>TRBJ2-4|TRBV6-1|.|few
TGTGCCAGCCTTGTTGGGGCCAGGAGCAAAAACATTCAGTACTTC
CASLVGARSKNIQYF
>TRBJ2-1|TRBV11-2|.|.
TGTGCCAGCAGCTTAGGGATCCACCCTCGCTACAATGAGCAGTTCTTC
CASSLGIHPRYNEQFF
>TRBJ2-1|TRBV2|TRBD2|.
TGTGCCAGCAGTGTAAGCGGGATGGACAATGAGCAGTTCTTC
CASSVSGMDNEQFF
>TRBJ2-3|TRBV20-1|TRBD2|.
TGCAGTGCTAGAGGGACTAGCGGGATTACAGATACGCAGTGTTTT
CSARGTSGITDTQCF
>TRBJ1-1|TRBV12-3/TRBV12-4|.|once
TGTGCCACTACCTTTACAGCAAACACTGAAGCTTTCTTT
CATTFTANTEAFF
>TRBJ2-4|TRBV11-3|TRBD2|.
TGTGCCAGCAGCCTGCGGGGGGAGCTCGGATACATTCAGTACTTC
CASSLRGELGYIQYF
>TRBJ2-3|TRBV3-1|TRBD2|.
TGTGCCAGCAGCCATCAGCGGGGATCTAGCACAGATACGCAGTATTTT
CASSHQRGSSTDTQYF
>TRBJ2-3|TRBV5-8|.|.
TGTGCCAGCAGCTTGGCTTGGGGGAATACGCAGTATTTT
CASSLAWGNTQYF
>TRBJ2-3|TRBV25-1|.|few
TGTGCCAGCAGTGGGTCTGGGGACCGAGCTTTCGATACGCAGTATTTT
CASSGSGDRAFDTQYF
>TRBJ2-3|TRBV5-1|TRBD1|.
TGCGCCAGCAGCTCGGGACAGTCCACAGATACGCAGTATTTT
CASSSGQSTDTQYF
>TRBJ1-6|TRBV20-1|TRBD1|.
TGCAGTGCCAAAAACCGGGACAGGGGGAATTCACCCCTCCACTTT
CSAKNRDRGNSPLHF
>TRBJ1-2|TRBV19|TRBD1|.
TGTGCCAGTAGTACGAACGACAGGGGGTCGGCGCTTGGCTACACCTTC
CASSTNDRGSALGYTF
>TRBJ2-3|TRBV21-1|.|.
TGTGCCAGCAGCAAAGCGCGTCCTAGTACCGCAGATACGCAGTATTTT
CASSKARPSTADTQYF
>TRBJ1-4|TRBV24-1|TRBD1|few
TGTGCCACCAGTGATCACAGGGGGCATGAAAAACTGTTTTTT
CATSDHRGHEKLFF
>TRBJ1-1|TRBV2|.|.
TGTGCCAGCATGGGGACGTATTCGAACACTGAAGCTTTCTTT
CASMGTYSNTEAFF
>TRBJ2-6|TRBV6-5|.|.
TGTGCCAGCAGTTACTACCGTTCTGGGGCCAACGTCCTGACTTTC
CASSYYRSGANVLTF
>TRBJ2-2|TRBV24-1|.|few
TGTGCCACCAGTGATTTGCTTAGGCCAGGGAACACCGGGGAGCTGTTTTTT
CATSDLLRPGNTGELFF
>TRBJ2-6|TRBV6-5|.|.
TGTGCCAGCAGTTACTTCAGGGACGCTGGGGCCAACGTCCTGACTTTC
CASSYFRDAGANVLTF
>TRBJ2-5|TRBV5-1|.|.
TGCGCCAGCAGCTTGGCCGCGGGATCTCAAGAGACCCAGTACTTC
CASSLAAGSQETQYF
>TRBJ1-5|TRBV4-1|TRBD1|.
TGCGCCAGCAGCCAACCCGGGACAGGGGGCGCTGGGGCCCAGCCCCAGCATTTT
CASSQPGTGGAGAQPQHF
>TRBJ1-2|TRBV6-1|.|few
TGTGCCAGCAGTGAACACCCCCACAGGGACTATGGCTACACCTTC
CASSEHPHRDYGYTF
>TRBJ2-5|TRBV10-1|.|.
TGCGCCAGCAGTGAGTCGAGGATAGGAGCGGAGACCCAGTACTTC
CASSESRIGAETQYF